Each of the 10 T cell receptor beta chains below was sequenced from the same sample in a study of shared clonotypes between healthy human individuals. Naive CD8 cells were CD45RO-negative, positively selected for CCR7, excluding terminally differentiated effector memory CD45RA+ cells. Produced via immunoSEQ multiplex PCR; TCRdb's table is partial and in-frame only. The table shows some 2,100,000 clones, with more than 85% occurring only once. The source material was naive CD8+ T cells from PBMCs. These TCRs come from a man younger than 30 in good health. Some clones in this sample may be carry-over from other donors' samples.

This clone was seen once. The chain combines TRBV4-1 with TRBJ2-5, with a possible D match to TRBD1 (5 bases). The J call is in doubt because the DNA end fits TRBJ2-7 better. The CDR3 loop spans 18 amino acids. Per germline, CDR1 MGHRA and CDR2 YSYEKL. The CDR3 DNA follows: TGCGCCAGCAGCGAACTCGTCGACGTCAGGGCTGGCCACTGCGAGCAGTACTTC. It encodes CASSELVDVRAGHCEQYF.

The chain links TRBV5-4 to TRBJ2-7; TRBD2 aligns across 12 bases. The CDR3 length is 15 residues. Germline V gives CDR1 SGHNT, CDR2 YYREEE (reference sequence). The V gene end was trimmed by 1 base and the J gene end by 7 bases; junction bases not matched to a gene: 6. CDR3 DNA sequence: TGTGCCAGCAGCTTGAGTACTAGCGGGAGGAGGGAGCAGTACTTC. As protein: CASSLSTSGRREQYF.

J is TRBJ1-5 and V is TRBV27, with D unclear. The length of the CDR3 is 14 residues. V was cut by 1 base and J by 6 bases, with 10 bases left in between. In germline, CDR1 is MNHEY, CDR2 SMNVEV (reference sequence). For the CDR3, the DNA is TGTGCCAGCAGTTTATTAGGCCCGACTCAGCCCCAGCATTTT. Protein sequence: CASSLLGPTQPQHF.

Regarding this clone: Other DNA sequences within the sample encode an identical CDR3. In nucleotides, the CDR3 is TGTGCCAGCAGCTTGAGGCCAAACACCGGGGAGCTGTTTTTT. Its protein is CASSLRPNTGELFF. The chain couples TRBV5-6 to TRBJ2-2; D is uncertain. The germline V and J ends were trimmed by 1 base and 2 bases, with 6 bases remaining between them. Germline V gene data show CDR1 as SGHDT and CDR2 as YYEEEE. The CDR3 runs to 14 residues.

The chain couples TRBV10-2 to TRBJ1-2, with TRBD1 matching 7 bases. The ends lost 6 bases at V and 4 bases at J; junction bases unmatched: 5. The CDR3 totals 13 residues. Germline V gene sequence: CDR1 WSHSY, CDR2 SAAADI. The CDR3 DNA reads TGCGCCAGCAGGGAGACAGGGAGCTATGGCTACACCTTC. As protein: CASRETGSYGYTF.

The gene calls are TRBV19 and TRBJ1-2; a possible D gene is TRBD1 (5 bases). Trimming shortened V by 3 bases and J by 1 base, and 12 bases separated the two germline ends. CDR3 length: 15 residues. Germline V lookup: CDR1 LNHDA, CDR2 SQIVND (reference sequence). CDR3 loop: CASSILERGNYGYTF. Here the CDR3 DNA reads TGTGCCAGTAGTATCCTGGAGAGGGGTAACTATGGCTACACCTTC. Using reference TRBV19 and TRBJ1-2 for the parts outside the CDR3, the full variable domain is DGGITQSPKYLFRKEGQNVTLSCEQNLNHDAMYWYRQDPGQGLRLIYYSQIVNDFQKGDIAEGYSVSREKKESFPLTVTSAQKNPTAFYLCASSILERGNYGYTFGSGTRLTVV.

This clone was seen a single time. The V call is TRBV14, the J call TRBJ1-1; D perhaps matches TRBD1 (5 bases). CDR1 and CDR2 from the germline V gene are SGHDN and FVKESK. The CDR3 contains 14 residues. Trimming took off 4 bases at V and 1 base at J, with 10 bases between the two ends. The CDR3 region has the DNA TGTGCCAGCAGCCCCGGGGGGGAGAACACTGAAGCTTTCTTT. Protein sequence: CASSPGGENTEAFF. The whole variable domain, remainder taken from reference TRBV14 and TRBJ1-1, is EAGVTQFPSHSVIEKGQTVTLRCDPISGHDNLYWYRRVMGKEIKFLLHFVKESKQDESGMPNNRFLAERTGGTYSTLKVQPAELEDSGVYFCASSPGGENTEAFFGQGTRLTVV.

This rearrangement joins TRBV4-1 to TRBJ2-7; unclear D gene. CDR1 is MGHRA, CDR2 YSYEKL, per germline. Trimming cost V 4 bases and J 0 bases, with 13 bases left between them. The CDR3 has 15 residues. CDR3 in DNA: TGCGCCAGCAGCCCTATTATTGAGAGCTCCTACGAGCAGTACTTC. It translates to CASSPIIESSYEQYF.

V is TRBV5-5 and J is TRBJ1-1, with D possibly being TRBD1 (5 bases). Trimming shortened V by 4 bases and J by 10 bases, and 14 bases separated the two germline ends. Germline V gene data show CDR1 as SGHKS and CDR2 as YYEKEE (reference sequence). The CDR3 consists of 12 residues. CDR3 coding DNA: TGTGCCAGCAGCCCCGTCCCCGGGGGAGCTTTCTTT. Its protein product is CASSPVPGGAFF. The full variable domain, with the rest looked up from reference TRBV5-5 and TRBJ1-1, is DAGVTQSPTHLIKTRGQQVTLRCSPISGHKSVSWYQQVLGQGPQFIFQYYEKEERGRGNFPDRFSARQFPNYSSELNVNALLLGDSALYLCASSPVPGGAFFGQGTRLTVV.

The chain carries TRBV11-2 and TRBJ2-3, with 11 nucleotides matching TRBD2. This CDR3 has 16 amino acids. CDR1 is SGHAT and CDR2 is FQNNGV in the germline V gene. J was trimmed by 2 bases and V by 4 bases; bases with no gene match: 5. The CDR3 DNA is TGTGCCAGCAGCTCCATAGCGGGAGGGTACACAGATACGCAGTATTTT. It is translated as CASSSIAGGYTDTQYF.